Listed here are 28 T cell receptor beta chains from one sample, sequenced in a study of T cell repertoires in cytomegalovirus infection. Their target antigens are unknown. TCRdb redid the calling of the reads with MiXCR, one entry per CDR3 protein. The sample has about 130,000 distinct CDR3 sequences; around 30% are singletons. Sequencing was performed on CD8+ T cells from cultured PBMCs, taken from culture after CMV antigen stimulation. Receptors originate from a human donor in good health (CMV status not recorded). Some clones in this sample may be carry-over from other donors' samples.

This chain uses TRBV4-1 with TRBJ1-1; D gene uncertain. V gave up 4 bases and J gave up 0 bases, with 9 bases separating them. Germline CDR1 MGHRA, CDR2 YSYEKL. This CDR3 contains 14 residues. The CDR3 DNA follows: TGCGCCAGCAGCCCTACGGCGCTGAACACTGAAGCTTTCTTT. Translated: CASSPTALNTEAFF.

The rearrangement links TRBV12-3 or TRBV12-4 to TRBJ1-4; TRBD1 might be the D (6 bases). This CDR3 has 14 residues. V lost 4 bases, J lost 6 bases, and 12 bases lay in between. The CDR3, as DNA: TGTGCCAGCAGTTCCGGGACATCTCATGAAAAACTGTTTTTT. Protein product: CASSSGTSHEKLFF.

The V gene is TRBV7-9, the J gene TRBJ2-1; 10 bases agree with TRBD2. Per germline, CDR1 SEHNR and CDR2 FQNEAQ (reference sequence). The J segment lost 9 bases and the V segment lost 6 bases, leaving 11 bases of the junction unmatched. The CDR3 has 15 residues. The CDR3 loop is CASRGIGTSDGEQFF. CDR3 sequence (DNA): TGTGCCAGCAGGGGGATCGGGACTAGCGACGGTGAGCAGTTCTTC.

J is TRBJ1-5 and V is TRBV7-2; TRBD1 matches 7 bases. The CDR3 is made up of 16 amino acids. CDR1 and CDR2 from the germline V gene are SGHTA and FQGNSA. With V trimmed by 6 bases and J by 4 bases, 12 bases remained unmatched. The CDR3 nucleotides are TGTGCCAGCAGTTCACCGAGGGACAGCGCAAATCAGCCCCAGCATTTT. Translation: CASSSPRDSANQPQHF.

This clonotype was detected a few times. The V gene is TRBV3-1, the J gene TRBJ1-2; D is unresolved. Trimming left V 1 base short and J 5 bases short, with 17 bases between. The CDR3 extends over 16 amino acids. The V gene's germline CDR1 is LGHDT and CDR2 YNNKEL (reference sequence). The CDR3 spells CASSQVAWGREYGYTF. In DNA, the CDR3 is TGTGCCAGCAGCCAAGTAGCCTGGGGAAGGGAGTATGGCTACACCTTC.

The chain uses TRBV2 and TRBJ1-1, with D unresolved. CDR3 length: 11 residues. Trimming stripped 8 bases from V and 2 bases from J, with 6 bases between. Looked up from germline, CDR1 is SNHLY and CDR2 is FYNNEI. Here the CDR3 reads CASDENTEAFF. The CDR3 region has the DNA TGTGCCAGCGACGAAAACACTGAAGCTTTCTTT.

CDR3 sequence reads: CASSRRGPSYNSPLHF. The DNA for the CDR3 is TGTGCCAGCAGTCGCAGGGGGCCATCCTATAATTCACCCCTCCACTTT. This chain joins TRBV27 and TRBJ1-6, with 8 positions matching TRBD1. Trimming removed 5 bases from V and 1 base from J; junction bases left unmatched: 4. CDR3 length: 16 residues. Germline CDR1 MNHEY, CDR2 SMNVEV (reference sequence).

This rearrangement joins TRBV27 to TRBJ2-3, with TRBD2 matching 13 bases. The CDR3 length is 17 residues. CDR1 is MNHEY, CDR2 SMNVEV, per germline (reference sequence). Germline trimming cut 2 bases from V and 5 bases from J; bases unmatched to any gene: 7. The CDR3 here is CASSLRTSGGTLDTQYF. As DNA, the CDR3 is TGTGCCAGCAGTTTACGGACTAGCGGGGGCACACTAGATACGCAGTATTTT.

The V gene is TRBV7-2, the J gene TRBJ2-7, with D possibly matching TRBD1 (6 bases). This CDR3 comprises 11 residues. CDR1 is SGHTA, CDR2 FQGNSA, per germline. Trimming removed 6 bases at V and 3 bases at J, with 6 bases between. Here the CDR3 reads CASRTGYEQYF. CDR3 in DNA: TGTGCCAGCAGGACAGGCTACGAGCAGTACTTC. Full variable domain (rest looked up from reference TRBV7-2 and TRBJ2-7): GAGVSQSPSNKVTEKGKDVELRCDPISGHTALYWYRQSLGQGLEFLIYFQGNSAPDKSGLPSDRFSAERTGGSVSTLTIQRTQQEDSAVYLCASRTGYEQYFGPGTRLTVT.

As for this clonotype: This could be a read error, since a much larger clone is one nucleotide away. CDR3 bases: TGTGCCAGCAGCTTAGGACAGGGGCATTACGAGCAGTACTTC. It codes for CASSLGQGHYEQYF. V gene TRBV7-8 combines with J gene TRBJ2-7; 8 bases line up with TRBD1. There are 14 residues in the CDR3. CDR1 is SGHVS and CDR2 is FQNEAQ in the germline V gene. Trimming removed 1 base from V and 4 bases from J; junction bases left unmatched: 3.

This clonotype occurred a few times. The chain joins TRBV11-2 to TRBJ1-1; D remains ambiguous. Between the trimmed V and J ends, which lost 8 bases and 1 base, there was a span of 14 bases. CDR1 is SGHAT, CDR2 FQNNGV, per germline. The CDR3 is 14 amino acids. This CDR3 reads CASRKVWENTEAFF. DNA of the CDR3: TGTGCCAGCCGTAAGGTCTGGGAGAACACTGAAGCTTTCTTT.

This chain links TRBV7-2 with TRBJ1-2; no definite D call. The CDR3 is 14 residues long. Trimming cost V 5 bases and J 2 bases, with 12 bases left between them. Germline loops: CDR1 SGHTA, CDR2 FQGNSA. The CDR3 here is CASSRAGPNYGYTF. The CDR3 DNA follows: TGTGCCAGCAGCAGGGCGGGCCCAAACTATGGCTACACCTTC.

There are a few counts of this clonotype. This chain joins TRBV27 and TRBJ2-1, with a weak D call TRBD2 (6 bases). Germline CDR1 reads MNHEY; CDR2 reads SMNVEV (reference sequence). The CDR3 loop spans 13 amino acids. Trimming took 4 bases from V and 10 from J, leaving 14 bases between them. The CDR3 region has the DNA TGTGCCAGCAGTTCTGCTAGCGTTGGAGAGCAGTTCTTC. Translated, it gives CASSSASVGEQFF.

This clonotype was detected a few times. The chain recombines TRBV25-1 with TRBJ1-2; unclear D gene. The V gene's germline CDR1 is MGHDK and CDR2 SYGVNS. Trimming shortened V by 0 bases and J by 5 bases, and 10 bases separated the two germline ends. This CDR3 has 14 residues. CDR3 residues: CASSEYGSQYGYTF. The CDR3 DNA follows: TGTGCCAGCAGTGAATATGGCAGTCAGTATGGCTACACCTTC.

The J gene is TRBJ2-1, the V gene TRBV7-9; D is perhaps TRBD2 (6 bases). V was pared by 1 base and J by 0 bases, with 10 bases between. The CDR3 runs 16 residues. Per the germline V gene, CDR1 is SEHNR and CDR2 is FQNEAQ (reference sequence). The CDR3 DNA sequence: TGTGCCAGCAGCTTAGATCTGGGAGGCTCCTACAATGAGCAGTTCTTC. This gives the protein CASSLDLGGSYNEQFF. Based on the CDR3 plus reference TRBV7-9 and TRBJ2-1, the full variable domain is DTGVSQNPRHKITKRGQNVTFRCDPISEHNRLYWYRQTLGQGPEFLTYFQNEAQLEKSRLLSDRFSAERPKGSFSTLEIQRTEQGDSAMYLCASSLDLGGSYNEQFFGPGTRLTVL.

V and J are TRBV5-6 and TRBJ1-5; TRBD1 might be the D (6 bases). The CDR3 has 15 residues. Per the germline V gene, CDR1 is SGHDT and CDR2 is YYEEEE. Deletions cut 4 bases from V and 0 bases from J, with 11 bases between. For the CDR3, the DNA is TGTGCCAGCAGCCCCGGACAGTATAGCAATCAGCCCCAGCATTTT. Amino acids: CASSPGQYSNQPQHF. The full variable domain, with the rest looked up from reference TRBV5-6 and TRBJ1-5, is DAGVTQSPTHLIKTRGQQVTLRCSPKSGHDTVSWYQQALGQGPQFIFQYYEEEERQRGNFPDRFSGHQFPNYSSELNVNALLLGDSALYLCASSPGQYSNQPQHFGDGTRLSIL.

This clonotype came up many times. This sequence joins TRBV19 and TRBJ1-1, with D unclear. The CDR3 has 18 amino acids. Germline V CDR1 and CDR2: LNHDA, SQIVND (reference sequence). V was pared by 2 bases and J by 1 base, with 20 bases between. CDR3 nucleotide sequence: TGTGCCAGTAGTATAAATCCGGGAAGGGCCAGAGGGAACACTGAAGCTTTCTTT. It translates to CASSINPGRARGNTEAFF.

The J gene is TRBJ2-1, the V gene TRBV19; 8 positions agree with TRBD1. The V segment lost 5 bases and the J segment 6 bases; nucleotides outside the gene matches: 6. CDR3 length: 14 residues. The germline gives CDR1 LNHDA, CDR2 SQIVND (reference sequence). CDR3 in DNA: TGTGCCAGTAGTTCAGGGGGCGCATTCAATGAGCAGTTCTTC. Its protein product is CASSSGGAFNEQFF.

The chain employs TRBV7-6 and TRBJ2-7; weak D call: TRBD2 (5 bases). V was shortened by 4 bases and J by 5 bases, with 9 bases between the two germline ends. From germline, CDR1 is SGHVS and CDR2 FNYEAQ. The CDR3 runs 12 residues. The CDR3: CASSSDSNEQYF. The CDR3 DNA reads as TGTGCCAGCAGCTCGGACTCAAACGAGCAGTACTTC.

This clonotype is a singleton in its sample. The chain employs TRBV20-1 and TRBJ1-2, with a weak D call TRBD1 (5 bases). Looked up from germline, CDR1 is DFQATT and CDR2 is SNEGSKA (reference sequence). The length of the CDR3 is 13 residues. The germline V and J ends were trimmed by 1 base and 4 bases, with 10 bases remaining between them. CDR3 coding DNA: TGCAGTGCTAGAGTCCAGGGTGGCTATGGCTACACCTTC. This sequence encodes CSARVQGGYGYTF.

There are many counts of this clonotype. This CDR3 is CASSMGTSGYNEQFF. The CDR3 region has the DNA TGTGCCAGCAGCATGGGGACTAGCGGATACAATGAGCAGTTCTTC. The genes are TRBV12-3 or TRBV12-4 and TRBJ2-1; 11 nucleotides line up with TRBD2. This CDR3 contains 15 residues. J gave up 4 bases and V 6 bases, and 5 bases lay outside the gene matches.

This clonotype was detected only a few times. The V call is TRBV4-1, the J call TRBJ1-3; a possible D gene is TRBD1 (5 bases). CDR1 is MGHRA, CDR2 YSYEKL, per germline. This CDR3 has 14 residues. With 0 bases removed from V and 8 bases from J, the gap between germline ends came to 11 bases. The CDR3 region is CASSQEPGRDTIYF. CDR3 bases: TGCGCCAGCAGCCAAGAGCCAGGGAGAGACACCATATATTTT.

In the case of this clonotype: The junction shows a germline mismatch at one end, possibly a read error. The chain links TRBV27 to TRBJ2-7; D unclear. The CDR3 has 15 residues. CDR1 MNHEY and CDR2 SMNVEV come from the germline V gene (reference sequence). The CDR3 sequence is CASSGSERGNNELYF. CDR3 DNA sequence: TGTGCCAGCAGTGGATCGGAGCGAGGTAATAACGAGCTGTACTTC.

This clonotype was counted many times. V and J are TRBV7-3 and TRBJ1-2; D gene unclear. CDR3 size: 13 residues. CDR1 SGHTA and CDR2 FQGTGA come from the germline V gene. The V end was cut by 1 base, the J end by 0 bases, with 3 bases between. As DNA, the CDR3 is TGTGCCAGCAGCTTAAGTCCTAACTATGGCTACACCTTC. Its protein is CASSLSPNYGYTF.

This chain connects TRBV15 to TRBJ1-2; 8 nucleotides agree with TRBD1. Germline CDR1 and CDR2: LNHNV and YYDKDF (reference sequence). This CDR3 has 16 amino acids. With 1 base clipped from V and 8 bases from J, the junction kept 12 bases outside the gene matches. The CDR3 DNA sequence: TGTGCCACCAGCAGAGGGACAGGGCCAACCCCTGGAGGCTACACCTTC. Protein product: CATSRGTGPTPGGYTF.

This clonotype turned up a few times. The chain uses TRBV27 and TRBJ2-6; 10 bases line up with TRBD1. This CDR3 spans 17 amino acids. J was trimmed by 8 bases and V by 6 bases; bases with no gene match: 13. The V gene's germline CDR1 is MNHEY and CDR2 SMNVEV (reference sequence). DNA for the CDR3: TGTGCCAGCAGAGAAAGGGGACAGGGGTTTTGGCCCAACGTCCTGACTTTC. Protein product: CASRERGQGFWPNVLTF.

The V and J genes are TRBV20-1 and TRBJ1-4, with D unclear. Germline V lookup: CDR1 DFQATT, CDR2 SNEGSKA (reference sequence). The CDR3 extends over 13 amino acids. Trimming left V 6 bases short and J 7 bases short, with 15 bases between. CDR3 in amino acids: CSARPLQGEKLFF. The CDR3 nucleotides are TGCAGTGCGAGACCTTTGCAAGGTGAAAAACTGTTTTTT.

The V gene is TRBV28, the J gene TRBJ2-5; 9 nucleotides align to TRBD2. The CDR3 spans 16 residues. V shed 3 bases and J 5 bases; nucleotides not matched to a gene: 10. In germline, CDR1 is MDHEN, CDR2 SYDVKM. CDR3 nucleotide sequence: TGTGCCAGCAGTTTCCCCCGCGGGGGGGGCCGGGAGACCCAGTACTTC. Protein sequence: CASSFPRGGGRETQYF.